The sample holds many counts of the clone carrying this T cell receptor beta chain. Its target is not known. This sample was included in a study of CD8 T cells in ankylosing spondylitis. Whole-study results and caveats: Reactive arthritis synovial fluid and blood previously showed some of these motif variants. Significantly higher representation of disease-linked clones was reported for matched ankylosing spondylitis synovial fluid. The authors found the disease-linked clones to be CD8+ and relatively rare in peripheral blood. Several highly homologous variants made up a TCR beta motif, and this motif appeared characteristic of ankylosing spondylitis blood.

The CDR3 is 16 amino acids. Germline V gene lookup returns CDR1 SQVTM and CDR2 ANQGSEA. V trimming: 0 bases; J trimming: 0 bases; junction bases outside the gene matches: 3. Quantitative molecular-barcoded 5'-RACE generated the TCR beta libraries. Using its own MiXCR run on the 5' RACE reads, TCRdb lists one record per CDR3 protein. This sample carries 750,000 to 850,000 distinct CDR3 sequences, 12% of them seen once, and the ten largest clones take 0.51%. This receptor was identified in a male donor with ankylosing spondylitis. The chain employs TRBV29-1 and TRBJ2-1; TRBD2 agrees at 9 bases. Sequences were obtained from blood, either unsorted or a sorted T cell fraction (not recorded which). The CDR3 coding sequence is TGCAGCGTTGAAGAGGGTAGCGGGAGCTCCTACAATGAGCAGTTCTTC. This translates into CSVEEGSGSSYNEQFF.